The source of this T cell receptor beta chain is a study of shared clonotypes between healthy human individuals. Assay used: immunoSEQ multiplex PCR; TCRdb lists only in-frame clones, some missing. The sample gives 900,000 to 1,200,000 clones, 75% to 85% of which show up once; around 0.6% is in the top ten. This CDR3 has 14 residues. Trimming removed 5 bases from V and 8 bases from J, with 18 bases in between. Germline lookup yields CDR1 SEHNR and CDR2 FQNEAQ (reference sequence). Broader study findings: In general, naive subsets displayed greater estimated richness than memory subsets did. Sampling covered blood only; tissue repertoires likely differ. Between a handful of donors, naive CD4 clonotypes were shared at a level of about 5%.

Concerning this clone: Antigen unknown.

The material sequenced was memory CD4+ T cells from PBMCs. Subset in this sample: CD45RA-negative fraction. This sequence was found in a man between 18 and 29 years old in good health. Some clones in this sample may be carry-over from other donors' samples. The rearrangement links TRBV7-9 to TRBJ1-1; no reliable D call. The CDR3 protein is CASSPQVLGNEAFF. The CDR3 bases are TGTGCCAGCAGCCCCCAGGTGTTGGGGAACGAAGCTTTCTTT. Full variable domain (rest looked up from reference TRBV7-9 and TRBJ1-1): DTGVSQNPRHKITKRGQNVTFRCDPISEHNRLYWYRQTLGQGPEFLTYFQNEAQLEKSRLLSDRFSAERPKGSFSTLEIQRTEQGDSAMYLCASSPQVLGNEAFFGQGTRLTVV.